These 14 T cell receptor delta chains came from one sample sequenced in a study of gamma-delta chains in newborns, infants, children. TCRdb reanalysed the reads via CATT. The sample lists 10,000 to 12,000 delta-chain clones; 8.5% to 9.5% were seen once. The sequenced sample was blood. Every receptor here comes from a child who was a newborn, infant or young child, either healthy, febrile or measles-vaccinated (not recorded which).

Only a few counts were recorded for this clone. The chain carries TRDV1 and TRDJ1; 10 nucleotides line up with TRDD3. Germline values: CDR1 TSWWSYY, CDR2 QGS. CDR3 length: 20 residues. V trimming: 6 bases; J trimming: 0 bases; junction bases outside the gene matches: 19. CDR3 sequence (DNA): TGTGCTCTTGGTCTATATACGAGGGGGATACGCCCCACTTACACCGATAAACTCATCTTT. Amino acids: CALGLYTRGIRPTYTDKLIF.

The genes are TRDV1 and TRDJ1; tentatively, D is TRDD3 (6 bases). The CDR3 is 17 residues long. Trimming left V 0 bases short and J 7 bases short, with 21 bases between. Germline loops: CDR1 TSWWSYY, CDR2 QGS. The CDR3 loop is CALGELLPSSWGGKLIF. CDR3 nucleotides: TGTGCTCTTGGGGAACTTTTGCCTTCGTCCTGGGGTGGTAAACTCATCTTT.

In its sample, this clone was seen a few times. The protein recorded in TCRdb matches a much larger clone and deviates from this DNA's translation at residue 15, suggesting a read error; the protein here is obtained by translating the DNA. The CDR3 region is CACDILGDTSWDTRRMFF. The DNA of the CDR3 is TGTGCCTGTGACATACTGGGGGATACCTCCTGGGACACCCGACGGATGTTTTTC. The chain is built from TRDV2 and TRDJ3, with 12 bases fitting TRDD3. The CDR3 contains 18 residues. Germline lookup yields CDR1 GEAIGNYY and CDR2 EKD.

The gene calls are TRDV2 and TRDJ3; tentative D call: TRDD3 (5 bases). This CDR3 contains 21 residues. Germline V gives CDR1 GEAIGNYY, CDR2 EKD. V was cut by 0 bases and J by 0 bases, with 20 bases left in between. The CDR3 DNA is TGTGCCTGTGACACCGGATTTACTAGGGGAGACCGCTCCTGGGACACCCGACAGATGTTTTTC. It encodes CACDTGFTRGDRSWDTRQMFF.

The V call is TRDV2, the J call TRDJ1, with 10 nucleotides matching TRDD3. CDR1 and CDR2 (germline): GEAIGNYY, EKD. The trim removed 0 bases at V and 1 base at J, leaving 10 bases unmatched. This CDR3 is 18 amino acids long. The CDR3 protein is CACDTVGGYAQFTDKLIF. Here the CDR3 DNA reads TGTGCCTGTGACACCGTCGGGGGATACGCTCAATTCACCGATAAACTCATCTTT.

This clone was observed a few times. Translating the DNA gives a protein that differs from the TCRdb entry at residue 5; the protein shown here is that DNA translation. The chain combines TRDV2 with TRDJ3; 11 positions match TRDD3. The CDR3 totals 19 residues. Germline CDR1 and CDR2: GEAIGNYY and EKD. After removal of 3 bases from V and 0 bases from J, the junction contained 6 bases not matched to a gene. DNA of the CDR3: TGTGCCTGTGACCGAGTACTGGGGGATAGCTCCTGGGACACCCGACAGATGTTTTTC. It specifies CACDRVLGDSSWDTRQMFF.

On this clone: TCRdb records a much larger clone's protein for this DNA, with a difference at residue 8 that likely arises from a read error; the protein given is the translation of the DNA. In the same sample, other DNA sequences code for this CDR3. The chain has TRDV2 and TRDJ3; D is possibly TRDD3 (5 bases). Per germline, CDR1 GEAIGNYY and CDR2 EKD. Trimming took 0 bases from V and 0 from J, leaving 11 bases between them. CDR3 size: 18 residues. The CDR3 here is CACDTAGLSSWDTRQMFF. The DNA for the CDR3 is TGTGCCTGTGACACCGCGGGATTAAGCTCCTGGGACACCCGACAGATGTTTTTC.

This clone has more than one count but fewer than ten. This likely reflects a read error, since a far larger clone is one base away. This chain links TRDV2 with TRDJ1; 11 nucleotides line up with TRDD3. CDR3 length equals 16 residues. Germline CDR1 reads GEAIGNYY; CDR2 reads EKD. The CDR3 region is CACDQLGDRGTDELIF. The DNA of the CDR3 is TGTGCCTGTGACCAACTGGGGGATAGAGGAACCGATGAACTCATCTTT.

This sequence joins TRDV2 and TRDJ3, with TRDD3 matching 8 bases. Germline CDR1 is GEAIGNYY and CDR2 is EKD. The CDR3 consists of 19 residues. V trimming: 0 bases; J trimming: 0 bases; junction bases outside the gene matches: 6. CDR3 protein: CACDTGGISGSWDTRQMFF. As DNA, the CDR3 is TGTGCCTGTGACACCGGGGGGATATCGGGCTCCTGGGACACCCGACAGATGTTTTTC.

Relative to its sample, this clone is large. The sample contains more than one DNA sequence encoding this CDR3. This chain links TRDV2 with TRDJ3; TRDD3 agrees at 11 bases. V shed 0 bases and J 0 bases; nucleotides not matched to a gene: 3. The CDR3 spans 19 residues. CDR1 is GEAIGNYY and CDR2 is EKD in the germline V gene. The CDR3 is CACDTVLGDSSWDTRQMFF. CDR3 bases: TGTGCCTGTGACACCGTACTGGGGGATAGCTCCTGGGACACCCGACAGATGTTTTTC.

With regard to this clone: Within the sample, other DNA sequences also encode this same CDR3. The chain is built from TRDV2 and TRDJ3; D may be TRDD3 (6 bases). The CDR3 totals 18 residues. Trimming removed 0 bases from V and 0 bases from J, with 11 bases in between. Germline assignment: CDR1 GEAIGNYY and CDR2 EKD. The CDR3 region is CACDTWGSSSWDTRQMFF. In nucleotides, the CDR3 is TGTGCCTGTGACACCTGGGGGTCCAGCTCCTGGGACACCCGACAGATGTTTTTC.

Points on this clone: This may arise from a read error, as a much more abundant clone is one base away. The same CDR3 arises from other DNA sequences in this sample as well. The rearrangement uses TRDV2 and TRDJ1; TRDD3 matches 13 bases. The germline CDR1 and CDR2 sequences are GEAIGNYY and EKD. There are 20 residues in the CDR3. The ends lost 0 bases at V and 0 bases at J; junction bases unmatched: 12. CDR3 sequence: CACDTVQLGDTSVYTDKLIF. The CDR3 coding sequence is TGTGCCTGTGACACCGTTCAACTGGGGGATACGTCCGTTTACACCGATAAACTCATCTTT.

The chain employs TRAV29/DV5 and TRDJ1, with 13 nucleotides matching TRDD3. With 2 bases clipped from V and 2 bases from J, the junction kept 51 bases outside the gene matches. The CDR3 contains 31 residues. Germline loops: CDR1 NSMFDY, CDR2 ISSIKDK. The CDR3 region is CAARVMGPGRSVPLGSRKNWGIRGDTDKLIF. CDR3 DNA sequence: TGTGCAGCAAGGGTGATGGGGCCGGGCCGCTCCGTCCCTTTGGGGAGCAGGAAGAACTGGGGGATACGCGGGGATACCGATAAACTCATCTTT.

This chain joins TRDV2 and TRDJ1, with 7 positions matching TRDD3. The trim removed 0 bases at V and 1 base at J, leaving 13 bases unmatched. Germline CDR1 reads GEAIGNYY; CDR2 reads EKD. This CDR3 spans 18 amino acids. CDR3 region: CACDTGRRWGKSTDKLIF. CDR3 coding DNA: TGTGCCTGTGACACCGGTCGGAGGTGGGGGAAAAGCACCGATAAACTCATCTTT.